This TCR beta chain is drawn from a study of vaccination effects on CD4 cells after COVID-19. General study findings and limits: Late in the post-vaccination period, infection-induced and vaccine-induced clones underwent marked clonal contraction. Early post-infection timepoints were missing from the study, which also had few convalescent patients. Convalescents' post-vaccination spike-reactive clones were chiefly new, vaccine-induced ones.

With the ViraFEST assay, the study expanded antigen-specific CD4+ T cells using viral peptide pools, then sequenced them. Culture proceeded for approximately 10 days, and CD4+ T cells were then isolated. PCR showed that the person got SARS-CoV-2 infection at some point between March and December 2020. Each well held some 2.2 million PBMC cultured with around 10 ug/ml peptides and roughly 11 IU/ml IL-2. The CDR3 is 16 residues long. Trimming took 5 bases from V and 2 from J; bases not matched to a gene: 9. Germline V gene sequence: CDR1 SGHAT, CDR2 FQNNGV. This table comes from immunoSEQ multiplex PCR, and its TCRdb copy is limited to in-frame clones, with some not included. The profile shows 20,000 to 30,000 clones, about 76% of them singletons. As to this clone: The antigen remains undetermined.

The sample in question was CD4+ T cells from PBMCs cultured with HCoV-NL63 spike peptides, obtained before COVID-19 vaccination. The sequence was collected from a human donor who had a prior SARS-CoV-2 infection. The chain is built from TRBV11-2 and TRBJ2-1; 7 bases agree with TRBD2. CDR3 loop: CASSPPGRGTYNEQFF. The CDR3 nucleotides are TGTGCCAGCAGCCCCCCGGGGCGGGGGACCTACAATGAGCAGTTCTTC.